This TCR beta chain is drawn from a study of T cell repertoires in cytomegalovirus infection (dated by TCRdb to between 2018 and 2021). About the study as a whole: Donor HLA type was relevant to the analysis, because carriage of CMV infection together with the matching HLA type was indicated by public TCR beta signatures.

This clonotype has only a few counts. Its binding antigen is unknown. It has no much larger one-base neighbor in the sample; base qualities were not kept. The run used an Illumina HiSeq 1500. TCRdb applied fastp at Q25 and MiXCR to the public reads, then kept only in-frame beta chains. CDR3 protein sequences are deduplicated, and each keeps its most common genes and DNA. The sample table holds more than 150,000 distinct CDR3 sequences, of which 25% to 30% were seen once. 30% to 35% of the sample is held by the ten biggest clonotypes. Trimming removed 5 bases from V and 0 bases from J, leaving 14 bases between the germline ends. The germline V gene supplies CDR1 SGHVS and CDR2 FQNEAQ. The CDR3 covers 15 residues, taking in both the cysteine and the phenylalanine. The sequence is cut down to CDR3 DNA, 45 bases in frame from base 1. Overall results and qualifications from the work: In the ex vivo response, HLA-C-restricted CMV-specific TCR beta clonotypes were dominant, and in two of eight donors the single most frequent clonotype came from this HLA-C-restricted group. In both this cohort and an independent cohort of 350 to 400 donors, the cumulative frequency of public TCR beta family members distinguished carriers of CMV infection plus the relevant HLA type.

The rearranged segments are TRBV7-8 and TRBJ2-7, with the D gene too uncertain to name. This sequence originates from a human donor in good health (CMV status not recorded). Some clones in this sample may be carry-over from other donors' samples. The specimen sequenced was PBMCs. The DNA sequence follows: TGTGCCAGCAGCGGAAGGGAAGCGAGCTCCTACGAGCAGTACTTC. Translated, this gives CASSGREASSYEQYF.